Listed here are 25 T cell receptor beta chains from one sample, sequenced in a study of cytomegalovirus exposure and HLA in healthy donors. PCR used 60 Vbeta primers and 13 Jbeta primers. Only in-frame clones appear in the TCRdb table, and some are missing; sequencing was by immunoSEQ multiplex PCR. This sample has over 100,000 clones; around 84% occur once, and the top ten carry roughly 22%. Sequenced material: PBMCs. The receptors stem from a young man in good health and CMV-seropositive.

The chain carries TRBV6-1 and TRBJ2-2, with 7 bases fitting TRBD1. Per germline, CDR1 MNHNS and CDR2 SASEGT. There are 14 residues in the CDR3. J was trimmed by 3 bases and V by 4 bases; bases with no gene match: 2. CDR3 nucleotides: TGTGCCAGCAGTGGCAGGGGGTACACCGGGGAGCTGTTTTTT. Protein sequence: CASSGRGYTGELFF.

This clone was detected a few times. The CDR3 sequence is CSAGSDSYGYTF. Written as DNA, the CDR3 is TGCAGCGCTGGCTCGGACAGCTATGGCTACACCTTC. The chain uses TRBV29-1 and TRBJ1-2; D is perhaps TRBD1 (6 bases). The germline V and J ends were trimmed by 7 bases and 4 bases, with 13 bases remaining between them. CDR3 length: 12 amino acids. Germline-derived CDR1 and CDR2 are SQVTM and ANQGSEA. The variable domain in full, with the rest retrieved from reference TRBV29-1 and TRBJ1-2, is SAVISQKPSRDICQRGTSLTIQCQVDSQVTMMFWYRQQPGQSLTLIATANQGSEATYESGFVIDKFPISRPNLTFSTLTVSNMSPEDSSIYLCSAGSDSYGYTFGSGTRLTVV.

Written as DNA, the CDR3 is TGCGCCAGCAGCCCGGGAGACAGGGCCTACGGAAACACCATATATTTT. It specifies CASSPGDRAYGNTIYF. J is TRBJ1-3 and V is TRBV5-1; 7 bases align to TRBD1. There are 16 residues in the CDR3. The J segment lost 4 bases and the V segment lost 4 bases, leaving 11 bases of the junction unmatched. CDR1 and CDR2 (germline): SGHRS, YFSETQ.

The chain uses TRBV6-1 and TRBJ2-2, with TRBD2 matching 8 bases. Germline V gives CDR1 MNHNS, CDR2 SASEGT. The length of the CDR3 is 15 residues. Losses at the gene ends were 3 bases for V and 6 bases for J; bases not matched to a gene: 6. CDR3: CASSELTGGAGELFF. In nucleotides, the CDR3 is TGTGCCAGCAGTGAGCTTACGGGAGGGGCCGGGGAGCTGTTTTTT.

Points on this clone: A junction end diverges from the germline sequence, so it may reflect a read error. The J gene is TRBJ1-1, the V gene TRBV6-4; D call uncertain. The length of the CDR3 is 16 residues. CDR1 and CDR2 (germline): MRHNA, SNTAGT. The CDR3 sequence is CASSYSRQMMNTEAFF. CDR3 coding DNA: TGTGCCAGCAGTTACTCGAGGCAGATGATGAACACTGAAGCTTTCTTT.

The chain recombines TRBV14 with TRBJ1-1, with D possibly being TRBD1 (5 bases). Germline CDR1 is SGHDN and CDR2 is FVKESK. The CDR3 sequence is 14 residues long. Deletions cut 1 base from V and 3 bases from J, with 9 bases between. CDR3 in amino acids: CASSQASGYTEAFF. In DNA, the CDR3 is TGTGCCAGCAGCCAAGCTTCAGGGTACACTGAAGCTTTCTTT.

A few counts support this clone. The rearrangement joins TRBV6-5 to TRBJ1-4; 7 nucleotides match TRBD1. Losses at the gene ends were 2 bases for V and 4 bases for J; bases not matched to a gene: 4. The germline V gene has CDR1 MNHEY and CDR2 SVGAGI. There are 15 residues in the CDR3. DNA of the CDR3: TGTGCCAGCAGTTACAGGGGGCGCGATAATGAAAAACTGTTTTTT. This gives the protein CASSYRGRDNEKLFF.

Details on this clone: At the DNA level, this CDR3 is encoded by other sequences in the same sample as well. The chain couples TRBV5-1 to TRBJ2-3; D perhaps matches TRBD1 (5 bases). This CDR3 comprises 14 residues. Trimming took off 0 bases at V and 3 bases at J, with 8 bases between the two ends. Germline assignment: CDR1 SGHRS and CDR2 YFSETQ. CDR3: CASSLAPGTDTQYF. The CDR3 nucleotides are TGCGCCAGCAGCTTGGCCCCAGGGACAGATACGCAGTATTTT.

The chain has TRBV6-5 and TRBJ2-1; 8 bases map to TRBD1. V dropped 4 bases and J dropped 7; count of bases not matched to a gene: 6. The CDR3 is 14 residues long. CDR1 and CDR2 from the germline V gene are MNHEY and SVGAGI. DNA for the CDR3: TGTGCCAGCAGTTTGACAGGGGTGGGGAATGAGCAGTTCTTC. Translating gives CASSLTGVGNEQFF.

The chain combines TRBV18 with TRBJ1-6; D possibly corresponds to TRBD1 (6 bases). The CDR3 runs to 16 residues. Germline values: CDR1 KGHSH, CDR2 LQKENI. V lost 5 bases and J lost 0, with 11 bases in between. CDR3 loop: CASSATGSSYNSPLHF. The CDR3 nucleotides read TGTGCCAGCTCAGCAACAGGGAGCTCCTATAATTCACCCCTCCACTTT.

This chain joins TRBV9 and TRBJ2-2; possibly TRBD2 for D (6 bases). CDR1 is SGDLS, CDR2 YYNGEE, per germline. This CDR3 has 17 amino acids. Trimming took off 3 bases at V and 6 bases at J, with 21 bases between the two ends. The CDR3 nucleotides are TGTGCCAGCAGCGAGACGCCGGTGGAGGGATCCTCCGGGGAGCTGTTTTTT. It specifies CASSETPVEGSSGELFF.

V and J are TRBV5-1 and TRBJ2-1; 9 nucleotides line up with TRBD1. V gave up 2 bases and J gave up 8 bases; unmatched junction bases: 5. CDR1 SGHRS and CDR2 YFSETQ come from the germline V gene. This CDR3 spans 14 amino acids. In nucleotides, the CDR3 is TGCGCCAGCAGCTTTGACAGGGGGGGCGATGAGCAGTTCTTC. It is translated as CASSFDRGGDEQFF.

The chain couples TRBV18 to TRBJ2-5; D possibly corresponds to TRBD1 (5 bases). V was cut by 2 bases and J by 8 bases, with 18 bases left in between. CDR1 KGHSH and CDR2 LQKENI come from the germline V gene. The CDR3 has 15 residues. The CDR3 region is CASSPTAGNRGTQYF. Written as DNA, the CDR3 is TGTGCCAGCTCACCAACGGCAGGGAATAGGGGAACCCAGTACTTC.

This chain links TRBV7-9 with TRBJ2-3; D is ambiguous. The CDR3 spans 15 residues. The V and J ends lost 3 bases and 0 bases respectively, with 10 bases between them. The germline gives CDR1 SEHNR, CDR2 FQNEAQ (reference sequence). Here the CDR3 DNA reads TGTGCCAGCAGCTTCCGGAGTTCTAGCACAGATACGCAGTATTTT. This translates into CASSFRSSSTDTQYF.

The chain couples TRBV18 to TRBJ2-1; TRBD1 matches at 7 bases. Germline V gives CDR1 KGHSH, CDR2 LQKENI. V shed 4 bases and J 5 bases; nucleotides not matched to a gene: 5. The CDR3 sequence is 14 residues long. The CDR3 region is CASSHTDRDNEQFF. The CDR3 DNA reads as TGTGCCAGCTCACACACCGACAGGGACAATGAGCAGTTCTTC. Full variable domain (remainder filled in from reference TRBV18 and TRBJ2-1): NAGVMQNPRHLVRRRGQEARLRCSPMKGHSHVYWYRQLPEEGLKFMVYLQKENIIDESGMPKERFSAEFPKEGPSILRIQQVVRGDSAAYFCASSHTDRDNEQFFGPGTRLTVL.

The chain joins TRBV9 to TRBJ2-1, with D maybe TRBD1 (6 bases). In germline, CDR1 is SGDLS, CDR2 YYNGEE. V was clipped by 0 bases and J by 10 bases, with 11 bases between them. This CDR3 has 13 residues. DNA of the CDR3: TGTGCCAGCAGCGTAGTTCCAGGGGTCGAGCAGTTCTTC. Translated: CASSVVPGVEQFF. Combining the CDR3 with reference TRBV9 and TRBJ2-1 gives the whole variable domain DSGVTQTPKHLITATGQRVTLRCSPRSGDLSVYWYQQSLDQGLQFLIQYYNGEERAKGNILERFSAQQFPDLHSELNLSSLELGDSALYFCASSVVPGVEQFFGPGTRLTVL.

This clone has only one observation. The rearrangement joins TRBV14 to TRBJ2-3; maybe TRBD2 (6 bases). This CDR3 has 15 residues. Germline CDR1 is SGHDN and CDR2 is FVKESK. V was cut by 4 bases and J by 2 bases, with 13 bases left in between. The CDR3 here is CASSRQLASTDTQYF. In DNA, the CDR3 is TGTGCCAGCAGCCGCCAACTAGCCTCCACAGATACGCAGTATTTT.

This clone was seen only once. The chain carries TRBV7-2 and TRBJ2-2; D possibly corresponds to TRBD2 (5 bases). This CDR3 is built from 15 residues. V lost 5 bases and J 4 bases, leaving 14 bases between the germline ends. Germline CDR1 reads SGHTA; CDR2 reads FQGNSA. CDR3 nucleotides: TGTGCCAGCAGCGCAACTAGTGTGAGCACCGGGGAGCTGTTTTTT. Translating gives CASSATSVSTGELFF.

The chain couples TRBV11-3 to TRBJ1-4; a possible D gene is TRBD1 (6 bases). Per germline, CDR1 SGHNT and CDR2 YENEEA. Trimming removed 5 bases at V and 5 bases at J, with 9 bases between. The CDR3 runs to 13 residues. The DNA of the CDR3 is TGTGCCAGCAGCCGGACAGAGAATGAAAAACTGTTTTTT. Translation gives CASSRTENEKLFF. The full variable domain, with the rest looked up from reference TRBV11-3 and TRBJ1-4, is EAGVVQSPRYKIIEKKQPVAFWCNPISGHNTLYWYLQNLGQGPELLIRYENEEAVDDSQLPKDRFSAERLKGVDSTLKIQPAELGDSAVYLCASSRTENEKLFFGSGTQLSVL.

J is TRBJ2-2 and V is TRBV7-2, with 9 bases lining up with TRBD1. Looked up from germline, CDR1 is SGHTA and CDR2 is FQGNSA. Trimming at V came to 4 bases and at J to 5 bases, leaving 5 bases not matched to a gene. The CDR3 is made up of 15 amino acids. This CDR3 reads CASSSRQGGTGELFF. The DNA for the CDR3 is TGTGCCAGCAGCTCTAGACAGGGGGGAACCGGGGAGCTGTTTTTT.

The table lists this clone with a count of one. V usage is TRBV4-2 and J usage is TRBJ2-3; D is perhaps TRBD2 (7 bases). The germline gives CDR1 LGHNA, CDR2 YNFKEQ. V was clipped by 0 bases and J by 0 bases, with 13 bases between them. The CDR3 is 17 amino acids. The CDR3 here is CASSQDGAGASTDTQYF. Written as DNA, the CDR3 is TGTGCCAGCAGCCAAGATGGGGCGGGGGCAAGCACAGATACGCAGTATTTT.

CDR3 sequence: CASSIRGSLSYEQYF. DNA of the CDR3: TGTGCCAGCAGCATACGGGGTTCCCTCTCCTACGAGCAGTACTTC. The J gene is TRBJ2-5, the V gene TRBV21-1; TRBD2, the table's D call, lacks a check against the DNA. The end of the DNA aligns better with TRBJ2-7, so the J call may be wrong. TRBV21-1 is a pseudogene segment. This CDR3 is 15 amino acids long.

With regard to this clone: The sample holds other DNA sequences that translate to the same CDR3. The rearrangement links TRBV11-2 to TRBJ1-1; 12 nucleotides agree with TRBD1. The V gene's germline CDR1 is SGHAT and CDR2 FQNNGV. CDR3 length: 15 amino acids. J gave up 7 bases and V 4 bases, and 7 bases lay outside the gene matches. Here the CDR3 DNA reads TGTGCCAGCAGCTCCCGGGACAGGGGGCTCGGTGAAGCTTTCTTT. This gives the protein CASSSRDRGLGEAFF. Filled out from reference TRBV11-2 and TRBJ1-1, the complete variable domain reads EAGVAQSPRYKIIEKRQSVAFWCNPISGHATLYWYQQILGQGPKLLIQFQNNGVVDDSQLPKDRFSAERLKGVDSTLKIQPAKLEDSAVYLCASSSRDRGLGEAFFGQGTRLTVV.

The chain uses TRBV6-5 and TRBJ2-7; the D gene is possibly TRBD1 (6 bases). Germline V gives CDR1 MNHEY, CDR2 SVGAGI. The V and J ends lost 8 bases and 2 bases respectively, with 19 bases between them. CDR3 length equals 15 residues. The CDR3 is CASVGPFRGTYEQYF. The CDR3 DNA reads TGTGCCAGCGTAGGCCCATTCAGGGGAACCTACGAGCAGTACTTC.

This chain connects TRBV7-8 to TRBJ2-3; D might be TRBD1 (5 bases). Germline V gene sequence: CDR1 SGHVS, CDR2 FQNEAQ. Trimming took 4 bases from V and 1 from J, leaving 18 bases between them. The CDR3 has 17 amino acids. The CDR3, as DNA: TGTGCCAGCAGCTCCCTCCTTAGGGGCGGAGGCACAGATACGCAGTATTTT. As protein: CASSSLLRGGGTDTQYF. Full variable domain (outside the CDR3, taken from reference TRBV7-8 and TRBJ2-3): GAGVSQSPRYKVAKRGQDVALRCDPISGHVSLFWYQQALGQGPEFLTYFQNEAQLDKSGLPSDRFFAERPEGSVSTLKIQRTQQEDSAVYLCASSSLLRGGGTDTQYFGPGTRLTVL.